This TCR beta chain was profiled in a study of blood T cells in healthy people across ages. Notes on the study in general: Older individuals had lower TCR beta diversity per million T cells (the decline was roughly linear).

The donors, all healthy, were Caucasians living in Russia, aged roughly 6 to 100. Through a sample-barcoded 5' primer and a J-beta primer mix, a second PCR was run for roughly 6 to 11 cycles. Every molecule of cDNA carried a tag from a template-switch adaptor with 12 random nucleotides. TCRdb reprocessed the 5' RACE reads with MiXCR, giving one entry per CDR3 protein. The table records approximately 800,000 distinct CDR3 sequences, about 45% of them present only once. Germline V gives CDR1 KGHDR, CDR2 SFDVKD. The CDR3 consists of 13 residues. With 1 base removed from V and 1 base from J, the gap between germline ends came to 1 base. About this clonotype: What it binds is unknown.

Input material: blood. This chain joins TRBV24-1 and TRBJ2-1; D unclear. This TCR came from an elderly man in good health. CDR3 in amino acids: CATSDFSYNEQFF. In DNA, the CDR3 is TGTGCCACCAGTGATTTTTCCTACAATGAGCAGTTCTTC.